This T cell receptor beta chain originates from a study of shared clonotypes between healthy human individuals. CDR3 length: 19 amino acids. Sequenced by immunoSEQ multiplex PCR; TCRdb stores in-frame clones only, minus some. The sample consists of about 820,000 clones, over 90% of them appearing once. CD45RO-negative, CCR7-positively selected cells formed the naive CD8 fraction, excluding terminally differentiated effector memory CD45RA+ cells. The rearrangement joins TRBV21-1 to TRBJ2-7. TRBV21-1 is a pseudogene locus. This clonotype originated in a man aged 25 to 40 in good health. The sequenced sample consisted of naive CD8+ T cells sorted from blood. The CDR3 is CASSKQTTKSDGSSYEQYF. The CDR3 nucleotides are TGTGCCAGCAGCAAACAAACGACCAAGTCGGACGGCAGCTCCTACGAGCAGTACTTC.